Presented here are 27 T cell receptor beta chains from one specimen sequenced in a study of control samples from healthy donors and cancer patients. The data were produced by immunoSEQ multiplex PCR, yet TCRdb's version contains in-frame clones alone and is incomplete. The sample carries 130,000 or so clones, approximately 94% recorded once. Material for sequencing was blood. The origin of the receptors is a man aged 35 to 55 in good health.

In its sample, this clone was seen once. The chain links TRBV5-1 to TRBJ1-2; 9 bases line up with TRBD1. Germline values: CDR1 SGHRS, CDR2 YFSETQ. CDR3 length: 17 residues. The V gene end was trimmed by 0 bases and the J gene end by 4 bases; junction bases not matched to a gene: 10. In DNA form, the CDR3 reads TGCGCCAGCAGCTTGGATCCGGGGACAGGGAGGTTCTATGGCTACACCTTC. Its translation: CASSLDPGTGRFYGYTF.

The CDR3 nucleotides read TGTGCCAGCAGCCAAACCGGGACAGCGAACACTGAAGCTTTCTTT. Its protein is CASSQTGTANTEAFF. The chain uses TRBV7-3 and TRBJ1-1, with 7 bases matching TRBD1. This CDR3 is 15 amino acids long. V was clipped by 5 bases and J by 1 base; unmatched bases: 7. Germline V gives CDR1 SGHTA, CDR2 FQGTGA.

The chain employs TRBV28 and TRBJ1-5, with D perhaps TRBD1 (5 bases). V gave up 5 bases and J gave up 6 bases, with 23 bases separating them. The germline V gene has CDR1 MDHEN and CDR2 SYDVKM. The CDR3 spans 17 residues. Here the CDR3 reads CASSHRPGTVRTQPQHF. CDR3 DNA sequence: TGTGCCAGCAGTCACCGACCCGGGACCGTTCGGACTCAGCCCCAGCATTTT.

V is TRBV28 and J is TRBJ2-1; 12 bases agree with TRBD2. The V and J ends lost 3 bases and 6 bases, in that order; junction bases with no gene match: 3. The CDR3 extends over 15 amino acids. CDR1 is MDHEN and CDR2 is SYDVKM in the germline V gene. This CDR3 reads CASSFQGLAGNEQFF. The CDR3 nucleotides are TGTGCCAGCAGTTTCCAGGGACTAGCGGGCAATGAGCAGTTCTTC.

The chain joins TRBV12-3 or TRBV12-4 to TRBJ1-2; D gene uncertain. This CDR3 region has 13 residues. V lost 6 bases to trimming and J lost 4 bases, with 12 bases between them. The CDR3 is CASRPFGTYGYTF. The CDR3 bases are TGTGCCAGCAGACCCTTCGGAACCTATGGCTACACCTTC.

The V and J genes are TRBV19 and TRBJ1-5, with no clear D. V was clipped by 5 bases and J by 3 bases, with 14 bases between them. This CDR3 is built from 15 residues. Germline lookup yields CDR1 LNHDA and CDR2 SQIVND (reference sequence). The CDR3 spells CASSFVNSFNQPQHF. The CDR3 region has the DNA TGTGCCAGTAGTTTCGTAAACTCTTTCAATCAGCCCCAGCATTTT. The variable domain in full, with the rest retrieved from reference TRBV19 and TRBJ1-5, is DGGITQSPKYLFRKEGQNVTLSCEQNLNHDAMYWYRQDPGQGLRLIYYSQIVNDFQKGDIAEGYSVSREKKESFPLTVTSAQKNPTAFYLCASSFVNSFNQPQHFGDGTRLSIL.

This CDR3 is CASSLSTSRSTDTQYF. In DNA form, the CDR3 reads TGTGCCAGCAGCTTATCAACTAGCCGTAGCACAGATACGCAGTATTTT. The V call is TRBV7-6, the J call TRBJ2-3; D might be TRBD2 (6 bases). V dropped 2 bases and J dropped 0 bases, with 12 bases sitting between them. Germline CDR1 and CDR2: SGHVS and FNYEAQ. The CDR3 consists of 16 residues.

The chain employs TRBV5-4 and TRBJ1-1; D ambiguous. The ends were cut back, 3 bases at V and 1 base at J, with 10 bases in the middle. This CDR3 is built from 14 residues. The germline V gene encodes CDR1 SGHNT and CDR2 YYREEE (reference sequence). DNA for the CDR3: TGTGCCAGCAGCTCCTACATTTCGAACACTGAAGCTTTCTTT. Encoded protein: CASSSYISNTEAFF.

The CDR3 DNA reads as TGTGCCAGCAGCTTTAGCGGGGGGGCCTCCGGGGAGCTGTTTTTT. Translated: CASSFSGGASGELFF. The rearrangement joins TRBV7-6 to TRBJ2-2; 11 bases agree with TRBD2. The length of the CDR3 is 15 residues. Looked up from germline, CDR1 is SGHVS and CDR2 is FNYEAQ. V shed 3 bases and J 6 bases; nucleotides not matched to a gene: 3.

V gene TRBV4-3 combines with J gene TRBJ1-2; D is perhaps TRBD1 (5 bases). The V end lost 4 bases, the J end lost 0 bases, and 15 bases lay between the germline ends. The CDR3 spans 16 residues. Per germline, CDR1 LGHNA and CDR2 YSLEER. The CDR3 nucleotides are TGCGCCAGCAGCCGTCACGCGGGACTTCCTAACTATGGCTACACCTTC. Translated, it gives CASSRHAGLPNYGYTF.

V usage is TRBV3-1 (or the pseudogene TRBV3-2) and J usage is TRBJ2-3; D uncertain. The CDR3 has 12 residues. Germline-derived CDR1 and CDR2 are LGHDT and YNNKEL (reference sequence). V was clipped by 2 bases and J by 4 bases, with 4 bases between them. The CDR3 region has the DNA TGTGCCAGCAGCCAATGGTCAGATACGCAGTATTTT. Its translation: CASSQWSDTQYF.

The CDR3 here is CASSTDITEAFF. The CDR3 nucleotides are TGTGCCAGCAGCACGGACATCACTGAAGCTTTCTTT. The J gene is TRBJ1-1, the V gene TRBV7-9, with D tentatively TRBD1 (5 bases). CDR1 is SEHNR and CDR2 is FQNEAQ in the germline V gene (reference sequence). Trimming removed 5 bases at V and 4 bases at J, with 8 bases between. This CDR3 is 12 amino acids long.

The V call is TRBV9, the J call TRBJ1-6; the match to TRBD1 covers 11 bases. The CDR3 runs to 16 residues. J was trimmed by 8 bases and V by 4 bases; bases with no gene match: 8. Germline CDR1 reads SGDLS; CDR2 reads YYNGEE. The CDR3 protein is CASSLSDRGRDSPLHF. The CDR3 DNA sequence: TGTGCCAGCAGCCTCTCGGACAGGGGGCGAGATTCACCCCTCCACTTT.

The chain employs TRBV6-4 and TRBJ2-5, with D perhaps TRBD1 or TRBD2 (5 bases each). The germline V gene encodes CDR1 MRHNA and CDR2 SNTAGT. Deletions cut 4 bases from V and 3 bases from J, with 9 bases between. The CDR3 totals 13 residues. The CDR3 nucleotides are TGTGCCAGCAGTGCTGGGACCGAAGAGACCCAGTACTTC. Residues: CASSAGTEETQYF.

The gene calls are TRBV5-6 and TRBJ2-1; TRBD1 or TRBD2 may be the D gene (5 bases each). Looked up from germline, CDR1 is SGHDT and CDR2 is YYEEEE. V lost 2 bases, J lost 6 bases, and 18 bases lay in between. CDR3 length: 16 residues. The CDR3 sequence: CASSFSNLRDPNEQFF. CDR3 DNA: TGTGCCAGCAGCTTCTCGAACCTCCGGGACCCCAATGAGCAGTTCTTC.

The chain is built from TRBV5-1 and TRBJ1-1, with 11 bases that match TRBD1. Per the germline V gene, CDR1 is SGHRS and CDR2 is YFSETQ. V lost 7 bases and J lost 3; bases outside the gene matches: 11. CDR3 length: 16 amino acids. CDR3 region: CASFLGTGGPYTEAFF. CDR3 sequence (DNA): TGCGCCAGCTTCCTAGGGACAGGGGGTCCCTACACTGAAGCTTTCTTT.

The chain carries TRBV5-6 and TRBJ1-2; 9 nucleotides agree with TRBD1. The V gene end was trimmed by 0 bases and the J gene end by 5 bases; junction bases not matched to a gene: 2. The CDR3 consists of 14 residues. Per the germline V gene, CDR1 is SGHDT and CDR2 is YYEEEE. CDR3 in DNA: TGTGCCAGCAGCTTGGGGACAGGGGTATATGGCTACACCTTC. Protein: CASSLGTGVYGYTF.

In DNA, the CDR3 is TGTGCCAGCAGCCCCGGGGGGCGCGGATTGCTTGAAAAACTGTTTTTT. The encoded protein is CASSPGGRGLLEKLFF. This chain joins TRBV4-2 and TRBJ1-4, with D perhaps matching TRBD1 (6 bases). The CDR3 consists of 16 residues. With 4 bases removed from V and 7 bases from J, the gap between germline ends came to 19 bases. Per germline, CDR1 LGHNA and CDR2 YNFKEQ.

The gene calls are TRBV3-1 (or the pseudogene TRBV3-2) and TRBJ2-1; D might be TRBD2 (5 bases). V gave up 1 base and J gave up 8 bases, with 12 bases separating them. The CDR3 contains 14 residues. CDR1 and CDR2 (germline): LGHDT, YNNKEL (reference sequence). This CDR3 reads CASSQALGGYEQFF. DNA for the CDR3: TGTGCCAGCAGCCAAGCGCTGGGCGGGTATGAGCAGTTCTTC.

The chain recombines TRBV5-1 with TRBJ1-1; 9 bases are a match to TRBD1. The junction had 4 bases not matched to a gene; V was cut back by 0 bases and J by 4 bases. This CDR3 region has 15 residues. Germline CDR1 is SGHRS and CDR2 is YFSETQ. The CDR3 loop reads CASSLVMGQGTEAFF. CDR3 bases: TGCGCCAGCAGCTTGGTAATGGGACAGGGCACTGAAGCTTTCTTT.

This clone was observed a handful of times. This rearrangement joins TRBV6-5 to TRBJ2-7; perhaps TRBD2 as D (8 bases). V lost 6 bases and J lost 6, with 21 bases in between. The V gene's germline CDR1 is MNHEY and CDR2 SVGAGI. CDR3 length: 15 residues. CDR3 sequence reads: CASSPGGAGEGEQYF. CDR3 bases: TGTGCCAGCAGCCCAGGGGGAGCGGGAGAAGGCGAGCAGTACTTC.

As regards this clone: The junction does not match germline at one end; this may be a read error. The J gene is TRBJ1-3, the V gene TRBV7-9; 11 bases align to TRBD1. Per the germline V gene, CDR1 is SEHNR and CDR2 is FQNEAQ (reference sequence). CDR3 length: 11 amino acids. The CDR3 protein is CASSTGGQGAF. CDR3 DNA sequence: TGTGCCAGCAGCACGGGTGGACAGGGGGCTTTT.

This clone showed up just once. The rearrangement links TRBV9 to TRBJ1-2; 8 nucleotides align to TRBD1. The CDR3 runs to 13 residues. With V trimmed by 1 base and J by 6 bases, 2 bases remained unmatched. Germline lookup yields CDR1 SGDLS and CDR2 YYNGEE. The CDR3, as DNA: TGTGCCAGCAGCGTAAAGACAGGGGATGGCTACACCTTC. This sequence encodes CASSVKTGDGYTF.

V and J are TRBV5-5 and TRBJ1-4; 10 bases line up with TRBD1. With V trimmed by 3 bases and J by 4 bases, 3 bases remained unmatched. Germline V gene data show CDR1 as SGHKS and CDR2 as YYEKEE (reference sequence). The CDR3 is 15 residues long. The CDR3 nucleotides read TGTGCCAGCAGCTACCGGACAGGGGGTAATGAAAAACTGTTTTTT. As protein: CASSYRTGGNEKLFF. The full variable domain, its missing parts supplied by reference TRBV5-5 and TRBJ1-4, is DAGVTQSPTHLIKTRGQQVTLRCSPISGHKSVSWYQQVLGQGPQFIFQYYEKEERGRGNFPDRFSARQFPNYSSELNVNALLLGDSALYLCASSYRTGGNEKLFFGSGTQLSVL.

This rearrangement joins TRBV24-1 to TRBJ2-2, with TRBD1 as a possible D gene (5 bases). This CDR3 has 15 residues. Looked up from germline, CDR1 is KGHDR and CDR2 is SFDVKD. V lost 3 bases and J lost 0, with 7 bases in between. The CDR3 loop reads CATSDTGANTGELFF. The CDR3 DNA is TGTGCCACCAGTGATACAGGCGCGAACACCGGGGAGCTGTTTTTT.

Only one count was recorded for this clone. This chain links TRBV12-5 with TRBJ2-7, with D perhaps given as TRBD1 or TRBD2 (5 bases each). Trimming removed 1 base at V and 2 bases at J, with 15 bases between. This CDR3 contains 16 residues. The germline CDR1 and CDR2 sequences are LGHNT and FRNRAP. The CDR3 DNA sequence: TGTGCTAGTGGTTTGGGACCGGGACGACCAACCTACGAGCAGTACTTC. This codes for CASGLGPGRPTYEQYF.

This chain links TRBV7-8 with TRBJ2-3; the D call may be TRBD1 or TRBD2 (5 bases each). The germline CDR1 and CDR2 sequences are SGHVS and FQNEAQ. V was trimmed by 5 bases and J by 1 base, leaving 16 bases between them. The CDR3 contains 16 residues. The CDR3 nucleotides read TGTGCCAGCAGCCCACCGATGGGGCGGGGCACAGATACGCAGTATTTT. This codes for CASSPPMGRGTDTQYF.